This T cell receptor (beta chain) was captured in a study of blood T cell repertoires in COVID-19. At the level of the study: Both acute and convalescent COVID-19 samples were obtained from the United States, Italy and Spain. T cells, B-cell-depleted T cells, or PBMCs provided the cDNA or gDNA that served as material.

Per the original methods: Researchers report that nucleated cell counts were estimated from reference gene primer amplification. Generated by immunoSEQ multiplex PCR, the TCRdb table keeps only in-frame clones and is missing some. The V and J calls and clone size were taken over from that table, and D and trimming were inferred from the DNA. The repertoire holds about 83,000 clones, with 70% to 90% as singletons. The V end was cut by 6 bases, the J end by 0 bases, with 9 bases between. Germline V gives CDR1 SNHLY, CDR2 FYNNEI. CDR3 length: 14 residues. The rearrangement joins TRBV2 to TRBJ1-3; D may be TRBD1 (6 bases). This clonotype was obtained from an elderly man with active or convalescent COVID-19. The sample was peripheral blood. The CDR3 loop reads CASRQGDSGNTIYF. The CDR3, as DNA: TGTGCCAGCAGACAGGGCGACTCTGGAAACACCATATATTTT.